This T cell receptor (beta chain) is from a study of T cell responses to AZD1222 COVID-19 vaccine. The data were produced by immunoSEQ multiplex PCR, yet TCRdb's version contains in-frame clones alone and is incomplete. The data show over 90,000 clones, with 80% to 90% seen just once and about 20% held by the top ten. CDR1 and CDR2 (germline): MNHEY, SVGAGI. The CDR3 has 11 residues. Trimming left V 2 bases short and J 7 bases short, with 6 bases between. This TCR came from an adult in good health. V gene TRBV6-5 combines with J gene TRBJ2-7; D call uncertain. The source material was peripheral blood, sampled on day 0 of AZD1222 vaccination. Here the CDR3 DNA reads TGTGCCAGCAGTTACAAGGGAGAGCAGTACTTC. Protein: CASSYKGEQYF.